This T cell receptor beta chain was sequenced for a study of shared clonotypes between healthy human individuals. V was pared by 8 bases and J by 0 bases, with 7 bases of the junction left unmatched. This CDR3 spans 15 amino acids. CDR1 is MDHEN, CDR2 SYDVKM, per germline. Libraries were prepared by immunoSEQ multiplex PCR; TCRdb keeps only in-frame clonotypes and omits some of them. The repertoire has over 800,000 clones, 80% to 95% of them found once; the top ten carry less than 25%. Selected positively for CCR7 and CD45RO-negative, naive CD8 cells excluded terminally differentiated effector memory CD45RA+ cells.

This chain uses TRBV28 with TRBJ1-5, with 7 bases identical to TRBD1. This clonotype originated in a man aged 30-40 years in good health. Sequenced: naive CD8+ T cells sorted from blood. The CDR3 reads CASGGTEYSNQPQHF. DNA for the CDR3: TGTGCCAGCGGCGGGACAGAATATAGCAATCAGCCCCAGCATTTT.